This TCR beta chain comes out of a study of blood T cell repertoires in COVID-19. Study overall: Whether acute or convalescent, the COVID-19 samples came from the United States, Italy and Spain. The analysed material was cDNA or gDNA that came from T cells, B-cell-depleted T cells, or PBMCs.

Authors' processing steps: How many nucleated cells were present was estimated from reference gene primer amplification. Data came from immunoSEQ multiplex PCR; TCRdb stores just in-frame clones and leaves some out. V, J and clone size derive from that table, while D and trimming were established from the DNA sequence. The sample includes 45,000 to 65,000 clones, 87% of them seen just once. The receptor's source is a human donor with acute or convalescent COVID-19. The donor label of this sample is uncertain. Sequenced input: peripheral blood.

The CDR3 coding sequence is TGCGCCAGCAGCCAAGAACTGGCGACAGGGGAATTACAGCCCCAGCATTTT. Encoded protein: CASSQELATGELQPQHF. The chain recombines TRBV4-1 with TRBJ1-5; 8 nucleotides line up with TRBD1. This CDR3 region has 17 residues. V lost 0 bases and J lost 7; bases outside the gene matches: 11. CDR1 is MGHRA and CDR2 is YSYEKL in the germline V gene.